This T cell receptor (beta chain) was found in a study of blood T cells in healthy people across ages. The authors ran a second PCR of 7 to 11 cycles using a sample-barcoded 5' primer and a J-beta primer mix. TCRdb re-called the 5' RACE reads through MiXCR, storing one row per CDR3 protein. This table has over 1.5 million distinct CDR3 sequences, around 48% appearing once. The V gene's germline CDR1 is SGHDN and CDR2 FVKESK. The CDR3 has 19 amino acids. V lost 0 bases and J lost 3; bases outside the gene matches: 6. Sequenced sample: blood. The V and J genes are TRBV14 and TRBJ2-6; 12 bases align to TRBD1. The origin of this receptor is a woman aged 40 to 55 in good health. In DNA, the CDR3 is TGTGCCAGCAGCCAAGAAGTGGGACAGGGGGCCTATGGGGCCAACGTCCTGACTTTC. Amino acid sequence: CASSQEVGQGAYGANVLTF.